These 32 T cell receptor beta chains were sequenced from one sample in a study of blood T cell repertoires in COVID-19. Data came from immunoSEQ multiplex PCR; TCRdb stores just in-frame clones and leaves some out. The data show over 25,000 clones, about 91% seen once. Material: peripheral blood. Receptor source: a human donor with active COVID-19. The donor label of this sample is uncertain.

The V call is TRBV24-1, the J call TRBJ2-3; TRBD2 aligns across 9 bases. The germline CDR1 and CDR2 sequences are KGHDR and SFDVKD. The CDR3 spans 20 residues. The J segment lost 0 bases and the V segment lost 0 bases, leaving 12 bases of the junction unmatched. The CDR3 DNA is TGTGCCACCAGTGATTTGCAGGCTAGCGGGACCGCCTCTAGCACAGATACGCAGTATTTT. Its protein product is CATSDLQASGTASSTDTQYF.

The chain carries TRBV30 and TRBJ1-4; D gene uncertain. Germline lookup yields CDR1 GTSNPN and CDR2 SVGIG (reference sequence). The CDR3 contains 13 residues. Trimming took off 0 bases at V and 4 bases at J, with 6 bases between the two ends. Here the CDR3 DNA reads TGTGCCTGGAGTGTGAGAGATAATGAAAAACTGTTTTTT. It translates to CAWSVRDNEKLFF. The full variable domain, with the rest looked up from reference TRBV30 and TRBJ1-4, is SQTIHQWPATLVQPVGSPLSLECTVEGTSNPNLYWYRQAAGRGLQLLFYSVGIGQISSEVPQNLSASRPQDRQFILSSKKLLLSDSGFYLCAWSVRDNEKLFFGSGTQLSVL.

The chain is built from TRBV4-1 and TRBJ1-2; D is uncertain. Trimming pared 4 bases from V and 6 bases from J, leaving 18 bases between. The CDR3 loop spans 15 amino acids. Germline V gene sequence: CDR1 MGHRA, CDR2 YSYEKL. CDR3 protein: CASSRLGGKVDGYTF. The CDR3 nucleotides are TGCGCCAGCAGCCGGTTGGGCGGGAAGGTGGATGGCTACACCTTC.

V usage is TRBV7-3 and J usage is TRBJ2-1, with 8 bases fitting TRBD2. The CDR3 loop spans 15 amino acids. The germline V gene has CDR1 SGHTA and CDR2 FQGTGA. Trimming took 6 bases from V and 6 from J; bases not matched to a gene: 10. The chain's CDR3 is CASSTTGTRGNEQFF. The CDR3 bases are TGTGCCAGCAGTACCACCGGGACTAGAGGCAATGAGCAGTTCTTC.

This clone showed up just once. This chain uses TRBV9 with TRBJ1-3; 7 bases match TRBD1. Germline V gene data show CDR1 as SGDLS and CDR2 as YYNGEE. J lost 2 bases, V lost 7 bases, and 9 bases had no gene match. The CDR3 is 15 residues long. The CDR3 loop is CASGDRAVAGNTIYF. The CDR3 DNA reads as TGTGCCAGCGGAGACAGGGCGGTGGCTGGAAACACCATATATTTT.

The chain links TRBV7-9 to TRBJ1-2; maybe TRBD1 (6 bases). CDR3 length: 15 amino acids. The V and J ends lost 2 bases and 5 bases respectively, with 15 bases between them. Germline CDR1 reads SEHNR; CDR2 reads FQNEAQ (reference sequence). CDR3 loop: CASSLLSQGRYGYTF. CDR3 sequence (DNA): TGTGCCAGCAGCTTATTGTCACAGGGCCGGTATGGCTACACCTTC.

A single count supports this clone. The V call is TRBV27, the J call TRBJ2-7; TRBD2 might be the D (7 bases). Germline V gene sequence: CDR1 MNHEY, CDR2 SMNVEV (reference sequence). V gave up 7 bases and J gave up 5 bases, with 12 bases separating them. This CDR3 spans 12 amino acids. CDR3 in amino acids: CASTTGGNEQYF. CDR3 sequence (DNA): TGTGCCAGCACCACGGGGGGCAACGAGCAGTACTTC.

The chain is built from TRBV28 and TRBJ1-2, with D possibly matching TRBD1 (6 bases). Germline CDR1 MDHEN, CDR2 SYDVKM. Trimming removed 6 bases at V and 3 bases at J, with 11 bases between. This CDR3 contains 13 residues. The chain's CDR3 is CASSLRTDYGYTF. DNA for the CDR3: TGTGCCAGCAGCCTAAGGACAGACTATGGCTACACCTTC.

The chain links TRBV6-5 to TRBJ2-1; weak D call: TRBD2 (7 bases). CDR3 length: 14 residues. Germline loops: CDR1 MNHEY, CDR2 SVGAGI. V lost 2 bases and J lost 4, with 9 bases in between. The CDR3 DNA sequence: TGTGCCAGCAGTTACGGGGGGGCTTACAATGAGCAGTTCTTC. Residues: CASSYGGAYNEQFF.

The chain employs TRBV5-4 and TRBJ2-2, with TRBD2 matching over 10 bases. Germline-derived CDR1 and CDR2 are SGHNT and YYREEE (reference sequence). CDR3 length: 16 residues. Trimming removed 2 bases from V and 5 bases from J; junction bases left unmatched: 6. In DNA, the CDR3 is TGTGCCAGCAGCTTTCCGGGACTAGCGATAACCGGGGAGCTGTTTTTT. It codes for CASSFPGLAITGELFF.

V gene TRBV7-2 combines with J gene TRBJ1-4; D remains unclear. This CDR3 spans 14 amino acids. Germline V gives CDR1 SGHTA, CDR2 FQGNSA. V dropped 2 bases and J dropped 4 bases, with 8 bases sitting between them. CDR3 DNA sequence: TGTGCCAGCAGCTTAAATGGCTTTAATGAAAAACTGTTTTTT. Protein product: CASSLNGFNEKLFF.

The chain combines TRBV19 with TRBJ1-2, with unresolved D. CDR3 length: 12 amino acids. V was shortened by 7 bases and J by 4 bases, with 10 bases between the two germline ends. Germline V gene data show CDR1 as LNHDA and CDR2 as SQIVND (reference sequence). The CDR3 DNA reads as TGTGCCAGTACTCCGACACGCTATGGCTACACCTTC. It specifies CASTPTRYGYTF. The variable domain in full, with the rest retrieved from reference TRBV19 and TRBJ1-2, is DGGITQSPKYLFRKEGQNVTLSCEQNLNHDAMYWYRQDPGQGLRLIYYSQIVNDFQKGDIAEGYSVSREKKESFPLTVTSAQKNPTAFYLCASTPTRYGYTFGSGTRLTVV.

The rearrangement joins TRBV7-8 to TRBJ1-6; TRBD1 aligns across 7 bases. With 3 bases clipped from V and 5 bases from J, the junction kept 4 bases outside the gene matches. Germline V CDR1 and CDR2: SGHVS, FQNEAQ. The CDR3 extends over 15 amino acids. CDR3 sequence: CASSFGTADNSPLHF. The CDR3 nucleotides are TGTGCCAGCAGCTTCGGGACAGCCGATAATTCACCCCTCCACTTT.

The CDR3 DNA reads TGTGCCAGCAGCCAAGAAGGGATCGGTACGGGAGAGCAGTTCTTC. This codes for CASSQEGIGTGEQFF. The V call is TRBV3-1 (or the pseudogene TRBV3-2), the J call TRBJ2-1, with a tentative D call TRBD2 (5 bases). Trimming took off 0 bases at V and 10 bases at J, with 16 bases between the two ends. CDR3 size: 15 residues. Germline V gene data show CDR1 as LGHDT and CDR2 as YNNKEL (reference sequence).

Points on this clone: The germline gene is not matched at one end of the junction; a read error may be the cause. The chain couples TRBV7-7 to TRBJ1-1, with no clear D. The CDR3 totals 13 residues. In germline, CDR1 is SSHAT, CDR2 FNYEAQ (reference sequence). CDR3 protein: CASSPIENTEAFF. Here the CDR3 DNA reads TGTGCTAGCAGCCCGATAGAAAACACTGAAGCTTTCTTT.

J is TRBJ2-2 and V is TRBV3-1 (or the pseudogene TRBV3-2); 7 nucleotides align to TRBD1. V lost 1 base and J lost 6; bases outside the gene matches: 8. Germline CDR1 LGHDT, CDR2 YNNKEL (reference sequence). The CDR3 covers 16 residues. DNA of the CDR3: TGTGCCAGCAGCCAAGCTAGGACAGGTATCTCCGGGGAGCTGTTTTTT. It specifies CASSQARTGISGELFF.

CDR3 loop: CASSQGEAGYGYTF. The CDR3 coding sequence is TGCGCCAGCAGCCAAGGAGAGGCGGGCTATGGCTACACCTTC. J is TRBJ1-2 and V is TRBV4-1; D remains unclear. Trimming stripped 1 base from V and 4 bases from J, with 10 bases between. Germline values: CDR1 MGHRA, CDR2 YSYEKL. The CDR3 is 14 amino acids.

The chain uses TRBV5-1 and TRBJ2-1, with D possibly matching TRBD1 (6 bases). V dropped 1 base and J dropped 7 bases, with 9 bases sitting between them. The CDR3 sequence is 13 residues long. Germline V gene data show CDR1 as SGHRS and CDR2 as YFSETQ. In DNA, the CDR3 is TGCGCCAGCAGCTTGAGTACAGGGAATGAGCAGTTCTTC. It translates to CASSLSTGNEQFF.

The V and J genes are TRBV5-1 and TRBJ2-7; the match to TRBD1 covers 9 bases. The CDR3 has 15 amino acids. V gave up 4 bases and J gave up 0 bases; unmatched junction bases: 5. Germline CDR1 and CDR2: SGHRS and YFSETQ. The CDR3 region has the DNA TGCGCCAGCAGCCAGGGGGACAGGGTCTCCTACGAGCAGTACTTC. Amino acids: CASSQGDRVSYEQYF.

This clone was detected only once. The chain is built from TRBV7-6 and TRBJ2-1; 8 bases match TRBD2. Germline-derived CDR1 and CDR2 are SGHVS and FNYEAQ. The V segment lost 1 base and the J segment 8 bases; nucleotides outside the gene matches: 10. There are 16 residues in the CDR3. The chain's CDR3 is CASSLVGRAKVDEQFF. DNA for the CDR3: TGTGCCAGCAGCTTAGTCGGGAGGGCCAAGGTGGATGAGCAGTTCTTC.

The chain is built from TRBV19 and TRBJ2-7; 14 bases align to TRBD2. The germline CDR1 and CDR2 sequences are LNHDA and SQIVND (reference sequence). This CDR3 is built from 15 residues. Germline trimming cut 4 bases from V and 6 bases from J; bases unmatched to any gene: 5. Here the CDR3 DNA reads TGTGCCAGTAGTACGACTAGCGGGAGGGCCGGCGAGCAGTACTTC. It encodes CASSTTSGRAGEQYF.

This clone was seen a single time. The DNA of the CDR3 is TGTGCCAGCAGCTTAGATTTGTCCAGTCCCTACGAGCAGTACTTC. Translating gives CASSLDLSSPYEQYF. The chain is built from TRBV7-2 and TRBJ2-7; D gene unclear. The CDR3 is made up of 15 amino acids. V gave up 1 base and J gave up 2 bases, with 12 bases separating them. Germline assignment: CDR1 SGHTA and CDR2 FQGNSA. Based on the CDR3 plus reference TRBV7-2 and TRBJ2-7, the full variable domain is GAGVSQSPSNKVTEKGKDVELRCDPISGHTALYWYRQSLGQGLEFLIYFQGNSAPDKSGLPSDRFSAERTGGSVSTLTIQRTQQEDSAVYLCASSLDLSSPYEQYFGPGTRLTVT.

The chain has TRBV12-3 or TRBV12-4 and TRBJ2-7; no firm D call. V was pared by 1 base and J by 3 bases, with 4 bases between. The CDR3 length is 12 residues. The CDR3 region has the DNA TGTGCCAGCAGTTTAGGCAGCTACGAGCAGTACTTC. Its translation: CASSLGSYEQYF.

V is TRBV6-5 and J is TRBJ2-7; 10 bases map to TRBD1. Trimming removed 7 bases from V and 4 bases from J; junction bases left unmatched: 10. CDR1 and CDR2 (germline): MNHEY, SVGAGI. This CDR3 comprises 15 residues. This CDR3 is CASIKLDRGPYEQYF. The CDR3 DNA is TGTGCCAGCATTAAGCTAGACAGGGGGCCATACGAGCAGTACTTC.

The chain carries TRBV10-2 and TRBJ2-1, with D possibly being TRBD1 (5 bases). The CDR3 loop spans 17 amino acids. Per the germline V gene, CDR1 is WSHSY and CDR2 is SAAADI. V lost 6 bases to trimming and J lost 9 bases, with 27 bases between them. The CDR3 nucleotides are TGCGCCAGCAGCGAATACTTAGTTGGGGTTCAGGGTCTTGAGCAGTTCTTC. Translated: CASSEYLVGVQGLEQFF.

J is TRBJ2-3 and V is TRBV6-6; D perhaps matches TRBD1 (6 bases). Germline CDR1 reads MNHNY; CDR2 reads SVGAGI (reference sequence). With 6 bases removed from V and 2 bases from J, the gap between germline ends came to 18 bases. This CDR3 region has 16 residues. The CDR3: CASRHQGSGITDTQYF. The CDR3 coding sequence is TGTGCCAGCAGACATCAGGGGTCCGGGATCACAGATACGCAGTATTTT.

This clone has a handful of counts. This chain links TRBV2 with TRBJ2-3; tentatively, D is TRBD2 (6 bases). Germline values: CDR1 SNHLY, CDR2 FYNNEI. Trimming pared 5 bases from V and 5 bases from J, leaving 17 bases between. This CDR3 region has 15 residues. CDR3: CASSPPPAGIDTQYF. Here the CDR3 DNA reads TGTGCCAGCAGTCCCCCCCCTGCGGGGATAGATACGCAGTATTTT.

The chain carries TRBV3-1 (or the pseudogene TRBV3-2) and TRBJ2-3; D is unresolved. The germline CDR1 and CDR2 sequences are LGHDT and YNNKEL (reference sequence). V was shortened by 0 bases and J by 0 bases, with 7 bases between the two germline ends. This CDR3 has 15 residues. CDR3 amino acids: CASSQDGASTDTQYF. CDR3 sequence (DNA): TGTGCCAGCAGCCAAGACGGAGCGAGCACAGATACGCAGTATTTT.

The chain couples TRBV5-1 to TRBJ2-1; 7 bases are shared with TRBD2. CDR1 is SGHRS and CDR2 is YFSETQ in the germline V gene. CDR3 length: 14 residues. Trimming at V came to 2 bases and at J to 3 bases, leaving 2 bases not matched to a gene. CDR3 residues: CASSLRTSYNEQFF. In nucleotides, the CDR3 is TGCGCCAGCAGCTTACGGACTAGCTACAATGAGCAGTTCTTC.

The V gene is TRBV5-3, the J gene TRBJ2-7; TRBD1 matches 10 bases. TRBV5-3 qualifies as an ORF whose function is uncertain. CDR3 length: 15 amino acids. The trim removed 4 bases at V and 5 bases at J, leaving 9 bases unmatched. The CDR3 spells CARSRPGQGSHEQYF. The CDR3 bases are TGTGCCAGAAGCCGACCGGGACAGGGGTCCCACGAGCAGTACTTC.

V and J are TRBV2 and TRBJ2-3; 12 positions match TRBD2. CDR3 length: 16 amino acids. Trimming at V came to 8 bases and at J to 3 bases, leaving 9 bases not matched to a gene. CDR1 and CDR2 (germline): SNHLY, FYNNEI. This CDR3 reads CASGPLAGGYTDTQYF. CDR3 in DNA: TGTGCCAGCGGCCCACTAGCGGGAGGTTATACAGATACGCAGTATTTT.

V and J are TRBV6-6 and TRBJ1-4; the D is unclear. The CDR3 totals 12 residues. Germline CDR1 is MNHNY and CDR2 is SVGAGI (reference sequence). V was cut by 5 bases and J by 8 bases, with 9 bases left in between. The CDR3 DNA reads TGTGCCAGCAGTCGCCCCCTGGAAAAACTGTTTTTT. Protein sequence: CASSRPLEKLFF.